This entry lists 18 T cell receptor beta chains sequenced from one sample in a study of cytomegalovirus exposure and HLA in healthy donors. Vbeta (60) and Jbeta (13) primers were used in the PCR. Using immunoSEQ multiplex PCR, the repertoire was profiled, and TCRdb retains in-frame clones only, with some absent. The profile shows roughly 130,000 clones, approximately 79% of them singletons. The sample consisted of PBMCs. Source of these receptors: a man aged 18 to 30 in good health and CMV-seropositive.

The chain uses TRBV15 and TRBJ1-5, with 7 nucleotides matching TRBD1. V lost 3 bases and J lost 4; bases outside the gene matches: 12. CDR1 LNHNV and CDR2 YYDKDF come from the germline V gene (reference sequence). This CDR3 has 17 residues. The CDR3 bases are TGTGCCACCAGCAGCGACAGGGAAGGGGGAGTGAATCAGCCCCAGCATTTT. Its translation: CATSSDREGGVNQPQHF. The full variable domain, rest sourced from reference TRBV15 and TRBJ1-5, is DAMVIQNPRYQVTQFGKPVTLSCSQTLNHNVMYWYQQKSSQAPKLLFHYYDKDFNNEADTPDNFQSRRPNTSFCFLDIRSPGLGDTAMYLCATSSDREGGVNQPQHFGDGTRLSIL.

A single count supports this clone. J is TRBJ1-5 and V is TRBV19; TRBD1 matches 7 bases. This CDR3 spans 16 amino acids. Trimming cost V 6 bases and J 4 bases; bases outside gene matches: 12. CDR1 is LNHDA and CDR2 is SQIVND in the germline V gene (reference sequence). CDR3 sequence reads: CASRPRDSGRNQPQHF. CDR3 nucleotide sequence: TGTGCCAGTAGGCCCAGGGACAGCGGGCGTAATCAGCCCCAGCATTTT.

The V call is TRBV14, the J call TRBJ2-2; TRBD2 is a possible D gene (7 bases). Germline V gives CDR1 SGHDN, CDR2 FVKESK. Trimming took off 1 base at V and 6 bases at J, with 15 bases between the two ends. The CDR3 has 16 amino acids. CDR3 residues: CASSQGGGVWPGELFF. The CDR3 DNA reads TGTGCCAGCAGCCAAGGAGGGGGGGTCTGGCCCGGGGAGCTGTTTTTT.

This clone occurred a few times. The chain recombines TRBV4-1 with TRBJ1-4, with D tentatively TRBD1 (6 bases). CDR1 MGHRA and CDR2 YSYEKL come from the germline V gene. V was cut by 4 bases and J by 8 bases, with 11 bases left in between. The CDR3 spans 13 residues. Here the CDR3 reads CASSPRDNEKLFF. In DNA form, the CDR3 reads TGCGCCAGCAGCCCCCGGGACAACGAAAAACTGTTTTTT.

This clone was recorded a few times. The chain joins TRBV14 to TRBJ1-1; 9 bases line up with TRBD1. Germline V gene data show CDR1 as SGHDN and CDR2 as FVKESK. The CDR3 consists of 15 residues. V dropped 3 bases and J dropped 5; count of bases not matched to a gene: 7. CDR3 coding DNA: TGTGCCAGCAGCCACCAACAGGGGGCTGGGACTGAAGCTTTCTTT. Translating gives CASSHQQGAGTEAFF.

The chain has TRBV5-4 and TRBJ2-5; 7 nucleotides agree with TRBD2. Germline values: CDR1 SGHNT, CDR2 YYREEE (reference sequence). The V gene end was trimmed by 5 bases and the J gene end by 2 bases; junction bases not matched to a gene: 6. The CDR3 loop spans 14 amino acids. The CDR3 nucleotides are TGTGCCAGCAGTTGGAGGGAGGGGCAAGAGACCCAGTACTTC. It specifies CASSWREGQETQYF. Combining the CDR3 with reference TRBV5-4 and TRBJ2-5 gives the whole variable domain ETGVTQSPTHLIKTRGQQVTLRCSSQSGHNTVSWYQQALGQGPQFIFQYYREEENGRGNFPPRFSGLQFPNYSSELNVNALELDDSALYLCASSWREGQETQYFGPGTRLLVL.

The chain carries TRBV4-2 and TRBJ2-7, with D possibly being TRBD2 (6 bases). CDR3 length equals 15 residues. V lost 4 bases, J lost 2 bases, and 15 bases lay in between. Germline CDR1 reads LGHNA; CDR2 reads YNFKEQ. The CDR3 loop reads CASSPEGTGPYEQYF. CDR3 nucleotides: TGTGCCAGCAGCCCAGAGGGGACTGGCCCCTACGAGCAGTACTTC.

The chain is built from TRBV5-1 and TRBJ2-2; 12 nucleotides agree with TRBD1. CDR3 length: 16 residues. V shed 4 bases and J 3 bases; nucleotides not matched to a gene: 4. The germline CDR1 and CDR2 sequences are SGHRS and YFSETQ. The CDR3 DNA reads as TGCGCCAGCAGCCCGGGGGACAGGGGGCACACCGGGGAGCTGTTTTTT. Protein product: CASSPGDRGHTGELFF.

This clone was counted once. The chain recombines TRBV7-9 with TRBJ2-5, with 7 bases identical to TRBD2. The CDR3 extends over 16 amino acids. Trimming took 0 bases from V and 6 from J; bases not matched to a gene: 10. Germline loops: CDR1 SEHNR, CDR2 FQNEAQ (reference sequence). The CDR3 reads CASSLATSGGFKTQYF. In DNA, the CDR3 is TGTGCCAGCAGCTTAGCAACATCGGGGGGTTTTAAGACCCAGTACTTC.

This clone was observed a handful of times. This chain links TRBV2 with TRBJ1-1; 9 bases agree with TRBD1. The CDR3 is 14 amino acids. CDR1 is SNHLY and CDR2 is FYNNEI in the germline V gene. V was pared by 7 bases and J by 5 bases, with 8 bases of the junction left unmatched. Here the CDR3 reads CASKGQGLFTEAFF. The DNA for the CDR3 is TGTGCCAGCAAAGGACAGGGGTTGTTTACTGAAGCTTTCTTT.

The genes are TRBV18 and TRBJ2-7, with a weak D call TRBD1 (6 bases). The germline CDR1 and CDR2 sequences are KGHSH and LQKENI. V lost 5 bases and J 6 bases, leaving 11 bases between the germline ends. The CDR3 totals 12 residues. CDR3 in amino acids: CASSKDSGEQYF. The CDR3 DNA reads as TGTGCCAGCTCAAAGGACAGCGGCGAGCAGTACTTC.

V gene TRBV7-6 combines with J gene TRBJ1-1; D is uncertain. Germline-derived CDR1 and CDR2 are SGHVS and FNYEAQ. Trimming stripped 1 base from V and 2 bases from J, with 8 bases between. The CDR3 covers 14 residues. The CDR3 spells CASSLGQPNTEAFF. CDR3 bases: TGTGCCAGCAGCTTAGGACAACCAAACACTGAAGCTTTCTTT.

The gene calls are TRBV11-2 and TRBJ2-2; 8 bases agree with TRBD1. Germline CDR1 is SGHAT and CDR2 is FQNNGV. CDR3 length equals 15 residues. The V gene end was trimmed by 5 bases and the J gene end by 5 bases; junction bases not matched to a gene: 7. The DNA of the CDR3 is TGTGCCAGCAGCCGAGACAGGGGCGGGACCGGGGAGCTGTTTTTT. Translated: CASSRDRGGTGELFF.

The rearrangement uses TRBV15 and TRBJ2-5; no firm D call. Germline CDR1 LNHNV, CDR2 YYDKDF (reference sequence). The CDR3 extends over 15 amino acids. The V end was cut by 4 bases, the J end by 7 bases, with 19 bases between. CDR3 sequence (DNA): TGTGCCACCAGCATAAGAGGTGGTAGTCGCGGGACCCAGTACTTC. This codes for CATSIRGGSRGTQYF.

This chain uses TRBV6-5 with TRBJ2-3; a possible D gene is TRBD2 (5 bases). This CDR3 is 14 amino acids long. Germline CDR1 reads MNHEY; CDR2 reads SVGAGI. Trimming took off 5 bases at V and 2 bases at J, with 11 bases between the two ends. The CDR3 nucleotides are TGTGCCAGCAGTAACCGCGACTACACAGATACGCAGTATTTT. This gives the protein CASSNRDYTDTQYF.

The chain couples TRBV4-3 to TRBJ2-2, with D possibly matching TRBD1 (5 bases). The CDR3 runs to 14 residues. Germline CDR1 reads LGHNA; CDR2 reads YSLEER. The germline V and J ends were trimmed by 6 bases and 1 base, with 9 bases remaining between them. In nucleotides, the CDR3 is TGCGCCAGCAGACTCACAGGGAACACCGGGGAGCTGTTTTTT. Residues: CASRLTGNTGELFF.

There are a few counts of this clone. CDR3 in DNA: TGCGCCAGCAGCTTGGGCGGGGTACCTAACAATGAGCAGTTCTTC. Translating it yields CASSLGGVPNNEQFF. The chain joins TRBV5-1 to TRBJ2-1, with D possibly matching TRBD2 (6 bases). Per germline, CDR1 SGHRS and CDR2 YFSETQ. Between the trimmed V and J ends, which lost 0 bases and 5 bases, there was a span of 12 bases. This CDR3 comprises 15 residues. The entire variable domain, with the rest obtained from reference TRBV5-1 and TRBJ2-1, is as follows: KAGVTQTPRYLIKTRGQQVTLSCSPISGHRSVSWYQQTPGQGLQFLFEYFSETQRNKGNFPGRFSGRQFSNSRSEMNVSTLELGDSALYLCASSLGGVPNNEQFFGPGTRLTVL.

V usage is TRBV2 and J usage is TRBJ1-1; weak D call: TRBD1 (5 bases). The length of the CDR3 is 14 residues. V was trimmed by 2 bases and J by 9 bases, leaving 16 bases between them. The germline V gene has CDR1 SNHLY and CDR2 FYNNEI. CDR3 residues: CASSETGQGRQAFF. The CDR3 region has the DNA TGTGCCAGCAGTGAAACCGGCCAGGGTAGACAAGCTTTCTTT.